The 4 T cell receptor beta chains given below trace back to one sample, sequenced in a study of T cell responses to AZD1222 COVID-19 vaccine. The data were produced by immunoSEQ multiplex PCR, yet TCRdb's version contains in-frame clones alone and is incomplete. The sample has 80,000 or so clones, about 85% seen once; the top ten hold approximately 1.5%. The sequencing here drew on peripheral blood, taken on day 0 of AZD1222 vaccination. The receptors originated from an adult in good health.

The J gene is TRBJ2-5, the V gene TRBV7-2, with 10 bases identical to TRBD1. J lost 6 bases, V lost 5 bases, and 12 bases had no gene match. This CDR3 has 16 residues. CDR1 is SGHTA and CDR2 is FQGNSA in the germline V gene. The CDR3 nucleotides read TGTGCCAGCAGCCCCCAAATGACAGGGGGCGGGAAGACCCAGTACTTC. Translating gives CASSPQMTGGGKTQYF.

This chain uses TRBV7-3 with TRBJ1-1; possible D gene TRBD1, 5 bases. Trimming shortened V by 5 bases and J by 1 base, and 8 bases separated the two germline ends. Germline V gives CDR1 SGHTA, CDR2 FQGTGA. This CDR3 region has 13 residues. CDR3 sequence: CASSTGPNTEAFF. The CDR3 coding sequence is TGTGCCAGCAGCACGGGACCGAACACTGAAGCTTTCTTT.

This clone was counted once. The CDR3 sequence: CASRGRGYGYTF. CDR3 DNA: TGTGCCAGTAGAGGCAGGGGATATGGCTACACCTTC. V usage is TRBV19 and J usage is TRBJ1-2, with D maybe TRBD1 (6 bases). The CDR3 extends over 12 amino acids. Germline assignment: CDR1 LNHDA and CDR2 SQIVND (reference sequence). V gave up 6 bases and J gave up 5 bases, with 10 bases separating them.

V is TRBV10-3 and J is TRBJ2-7; tentatively, D is TRBD2 (5 bases). The CDR3 extends over 14 amino acids. Germline V gene data show CDR1 as ENHRY and CDR2 as SYGVKD. Trimming left V 4 bases short and J 3 bases short, with 13 bases between. Here the CDR3 reads CAISGGRGIYEQYF. In DNA, the CDR3 is TGTGCCATCAGTGGGGGTCGGGGTATCTACGAGCAGTACTTC.